This T cell receptor beta chain was retrieved from a study of blood T cell repertoires in COVID-19. Some clones are missing from TCRdb's copy, which holds only in-frame ones; the method was immunoSEQ multiplex PCR. The data contain about 180,000 clones, 70% to 85% of them singletons. Looked up from germline, CDR1 is SGHRS and CDR2 is YFSETQ. The CDR3 loop spans 15 amino acids. The trim removed 3 bases at V and 1 base at J, leaving 2 bases unmatched. Comment on this clone: Other DNA sequences in the same sample also yield this CDR3.

The sequenced material came from PBMCs or T cells enriched from blood (not recorded which). The gene calls are TRBV5-1 and TRBJ2-3, with 10 nucleotides matching TRBD1. The TCR comes from a man in his fifties who had recovered from COVID-19. The CDR3 DNA is TGCGCCAGCAGCTCTGGACAGGGGGGCACAGATACGCAGTATTTT. This sequence encodes CASSSGQGGTDTQYF.